The rows below give T cell receptor beta chains drawn from one sample of a study of beta chain features in type 1 diabetes. Using immunoSEQ multiplex PCR, the repertoire was profiled, and TCRdb retains in-frame clones only, with some absent. Of over 600,000 clones detected, 9.5% to 15% appear once; the ten largest clones hold around 0.12%. The sequenced sample consisted of naive CD4+ T cells from blood. Source of these receptors: a man in his thirties or forties with type 1 diabetes. Each CDR3 is given with its conserved first and last residue. The D gene is left open where the match is weak.

CDR3 length: 15; J gene: TRBJ1-4; D gene: NA; V gene: TRBV14; CDR3 protein: CASSQVDRAREKLFF
CDR3 length: 15; J gene: TRBJ1-4; D gene: TRBD1; V gene: TRBV6-6; CDR3 protein: CASRPPGQGIEKLFF
CDR3 length: 14; J gene: TRBJ2-5; D gene: NA; V gene: TRBV6-1; CDR3 protein: CASSEGARQETQYF
CDR3 length: 16; J gene: TRBJ1-3; D gene: TRBD1; V gene: TRBV11-2; CDR3 protein: CASSMNRGVSGNTIYF
CDR3 length: 15; J gene: TRBJ1-1; D gene: NA; V gene: TRBV6-5; CDR3 protein: CASSYSAGLNTEAFF
CDR3 length: 16; J gene: TRBJ2-4; D gene: NA; V gene: TRBV14; CDR3 protein: CASMGSSALAKNIQYF
CDR3 length: 16; J gene: TRBJ1-2; D gene: NA; V gene: TRBV5-1; CDR3 protein: CASSLDGYQPNYGYTF
CDR3 length: 15; J gene: TRBJ1-2; D gene: TRBD1; V gene: TRBV27; CDR3 protein: CASSPAGQGTYGYTF
CDR3 length: 15; J gene: TRBJ2-1; D gene: NA; V gene: TRBV7-9; CDR3 protein: CASSQQGSSYNEQFF
CDR3 length: 16; J gene: TRBJ1-2; D gene: TRBD1; V gene: TRBV4-3; CDR3 protein: CASSQDWTGGSDGYTF
CDR3 length: 13; J gene: TRBJ2-1; D gene: NA; V gene: TRBV13; CDR3 protein: CASSRGTENEQFF
CDR3 length: 15; J gene: TRBJ2-3; D gene: NA; V gene: TRBV27; CDR3 protein: CASSLRGPPTDTQYF
CDR3 length: 13; J gene: TRBJ2-3; D gene: NA; V gene: TRBV7-2; CDR3 protein: CASSFTDTDTQYF
CDR3 length: 12; J gene: TRBJ2-7; D gene: NA; V gene: TRBV25-1; CDR3 protein: CASSEDTYEQYF
CDR3 length: 15; J gene: TRBJ2-2; D gene: NA; V gene: TRBV9; CDR3 protein: CASSVSDTYTGELFF
CDR3 length: 18; J gene: TRBJ2-6; D gene: NA; V gene: TRBV5-6; CDR3 protein: CASSLVRQNRPGANVLTF
CDR3 length: 15; J gene: TRBJ1-5; D gene: TRBD1; V gene: TRBV9; CDR3 protein: CASTRGTGLGQPQHF
CDR3 length: 15; J gene: TRBJ2-7; D gene: NA; V gene: TRBV7-2; CDR3 protein: CASSLFVGGNYEQYF
CDR3 length: 14; J gene: TRBJ1-6; D gene: NA; V gene: TRBV5-4; CDR3 protein: CASSWDLVDSPLHF
CDR3 length: 12; J gene: TRBJ2-2; D gene: NA; V gene: TRBV6-6; CDR3 protein: CAIRGATGELFF
CDR3 length: 13; J gene: TRBJ1-1; D gene: TRBD1; V gene: TRBV29-1; CDR3 protein: CSVLGQANTEAFF
CDR3 length: 14; J gene: TRBJ1-1; D gene: NA; V gene: TRBV7-2; CDR3 protein: CASSLTEINTEAFF
CDR3 length: 15; J gene: TRBJ2-3; D gene: NA; V gene: TRBV6-5; CDR3 protein: CASSYSGTLTDTQYF
CDR3 length: 13; J gene: TRBJ2-7; D gene: TRBD1; V gene: TRBV19; CDR3 protein: CASSGQTGNEQYF
CDR3 length: 15; J gene: TRBJ1-5; D gene: NA; V gene: TRBV15; CDR3 protein: CATSRVGKAYQPQHF
CDR3 length: 13; J gene: TRBJ1-1; D gene: NA; V gene: TRBV6-5; CDR3 protein: CASSYRVNTEAFF
CDR3 length: 13; J gene: TRBJ2-5; D gene: NA; V gene: TRBV13; CDR3 protein: CASSRGRLETQYF
CDR3 length: 15; J gene: TRBJ1-1; D gene: NA; V gene: TRBV18; CDR3 protein: CASSPLVGSNTEAFF
CDR3 length: 15; J gene: TRBJ2-2; D gene: NA; V gene: TRBV7-2; CDR3 protein: CASSRAGQNTGELFF
CDR3 length: 14; J gene: TRBJ1-2; D gene: TRBD1; V gene: TRBV5-4; CDR3 protein: CASSQDRENYGYTF
CDR3 length: 12; J gene: TRBJ1-2; D gene: NA; V gene: TRBV23-1; CDR3 protein: CASNQGNDGYTF
CDR3 length: 12; J gene: TRBJ1-2; D gene: NA; V gene: TRBV28; CDR3 protein: CASSPGGMGYTF
CDR3 length: 14; J gene: TRBJ2-3; D gene: TRBD2; V gene: TRBV30; CDR3 protein: CAWSVAGGTDTQYF
CDR3 length: 15; J gene: TRBJ2-1; D gene: TRBD1; V gene: TRBV5-4; CDR3 protein: CASSLRSVRGNEQFF
CDR3 length: 14; J gene: TRBJ2-5; D gene: TRBD1; V gene: TRBV7-9; CDR3 protein: CASSPEGGQGAQYF
CDR3 length: 15; J gene: TRBJ2-2; D gene: NA; V gene: TRBV10-3; CDR3 protein: CAIREFRGAAGELFF
CDR3 length: 18; J gene: TRBJ2-5; D gene: TRBD2; V gene: TRBV2; CDR3 protein: CASSRGAGGKPYQETQYF
CDR3 length: 11; J gene: TRBJ2-1; D gene: NA; V gene: TRBV2; CDR3 protein: CASTGHNEQFF
CDR3 length: 15; J gene: TRBJ2-1; D gene: NA; V gene: TRBV15; CDR3 protein: CATSSTFVSYNEQFF
CDR3 length: 14; J gene: TRBJ2-2; D gene: TRBD1; V gene: TRBV19; CDR3 protein: CASRLQGASGELFF
CDR3 length: 11; J gene: TRBJ2-2; D gene: NA; V gene: TRBV6-5; CDR3 protein: CASSYIGELFF